The 11 T cell receptor beta chains below all came from one sample that was sequenced in a study of shared clonotypes between healthy human individuals (dated by TCRdb to about 2020). The method behind the library was the immunoSEQ multiplex PCR assay. The table was pulled from immuneACCESS by TCRdb, which kept in-frame rearrangements only. Such tables lose some clones; where checked, under half of the loss comes from unresolved V genes, and the rest has no known cause. Recorded for this sample are about 1 million clones; roughly 75% of them occurred a single time. The top ten clonotypes cover over 1.3% of the sample. The specimen was memory CD4+ T cells sorted from blood. The cell subset or site tag for this specimen amounts to: CD45RA-negative fraction. The receptors shown here come from a man aged 18-30 years in good health.

V and J are TRBV5-1 and TRBJ2-1; D uncertain. Germline CDR1 and CDR2: SGHRS and YFSETQ. The CDR3 totals 15 residues. Trimming left V 6 bases short and J 2 bases short, with 15 bases between. CDR3: CASNLETGTYNEQFF. CDR3 coding DNA: TGCGCCAGCAATCTAGAGACTGGGACCTACAATGAGCAGTTCTTC. The full variable domain, its missing parts supplied by reference TRBV5-1 and TRBJ2-1, is KAGVTQTPRYLIKTRGQQVTLSCSPISGHRSVSWYQQTPGQGLQFLFEYFSETQRNKGNFPGRFSGRQFSNSRSEMNVSTLELGDSALYLCASNLETGTYNEQFFGPGTRLTVL.

The chain recombines TRBV19 with TRBJ2-7; possibly TRBD2 for D (6 bases). The germline V and J ends were trimmed by 6 bases and 3 bases, with 24 bases remaining between them. This CDR3 contains 17 residues. Germline loops: CDR1 LNHDA, CDR2 SQIVND (reference sequence). CDR3 in DNA: TGTGCCAGTAGCGATGGGTTGGGGAGGCCGGAGCACTACGAGCAGTACTTC. It specifies CASSDGLGRPEHYEQYF. Filled out from reference TRBV19 and TRBJ2-7, the complete variable domain reads DGGITQSPKYLFRKEGQNVTLSCEQNLNHDAMYWYRQDPGQGLRLIYYSQIVNDFQKGDIAEGYSVSREKKESFPLTVTSAQKNPTAFYLCASSDGLGRPEHYEQYFGPGTRLTVT.

The chain has TRBV6-6 and TRBJ2-3; perhaps TRBD1 as D (6 bases). Per germline, CDR1 MNHNY and CDR2 SVGAGI (reference sequence). CDR3 length: 14 residues. The germline V and J ends were trimmed by 0 bases and 9 bases, with 13 bases remaining between them. CDR3 sequence reads: CASSYSFEGVTQYF. CDR3 sequence (DNA): TGTGCCAGCAGTTACTCCTTTGAGGGGGTGACGCAGTATTTT.

This clone has only a few counts. This chain uses TRBV18 with TRBJ1-1; D uncertain. V was trimmed by 8 bases and J by 2 bases, leaving 12 bases between them. The germline CDR1 and CDR2 sequences are KGHSH and LQKENI. CDR3 length equals 13 residues. The CDR3 protein is CASRQDRNTEAFF. The CDR3 region has the DNA TGTGCCAGCCGACAAGACCGCAACACTGAAGCTTTCTTT.

J is TRBJ2-7 and V is TRBV5-4; D unresolved. This CDR3 contains 13 residues. V lost 0 bases and J 3 bases, leaving 7 bases between the germline ends. CDR1 is SGHNT and CDR2 is YYREEE in the germline V gene (reference sequence). For the CDR3, the DNA is TGTGCCAGCAGCTTGGAGTGGGACTACGAGCAGTACTTC. It translates to CASSLEWDYEQYF.

The chain is built from TRBV5-1 and TRBJ2-7, with 9 bases lining up with TRBD1. The CDR3 loop spans 15 amino acids. Unmatched junction bases numbered 9, after V lost 4 bases and J lost 4 bases. The germline CDR1 and CDR2 sequences are SGHRS and YFSETQ. CDR3 sequence (DNA): TGCGCCAGCAGCGCCGCCGGGACAGGGAGGTACGAGCAGTACTTC. It yields the protein CASSAAGTGRYEQYF.

The CDR3 DNA reads TGCGCCAGTGATGACAGGGGCGTCCAAGAGACCCAGTACTTC. The encoded protein is CASDDRGVQETQYF. V gene TRBV4-1 combines with J gene TRBJ2-5, with 8 nucleotides matching TRBD1. V shed 9 bases and J 1 base; nucleotides not matched to a gene: 7. In germline, CDR1 is MGHRA, CDR2 YSYEKL. There are 14 residues in the CDR3.

This sequence joins TRBV7-2 and TRBJ2-7; 7 nucleotides agree with TRBD2. J gave up 3 bases and V 5 bases, and 10 bases lay outside the gene matches. The CDR3 length is 15 residues. Germline V lookup: CDR1 SGHTA, CDR2 FQGNSA. CDR3 DNA: TGTGCCAGCAGCGCCGACCGCGGGAGTTTCTACGAGCAGTACTTC. It translates to CASSADRGSFYEQYF.

The V call is TRBV5-1, the J call TRBJ1-6; TRBD1 agrees at 7 bases. The germline gives CDR1 SGHRS, CDR2 YFSETQ. The CDR3 has 16 amino acids. V dropped 0 bases and J dropped 4; count of bases not matched to a gene: 4. CDR3 residues: CASSLEGTVYNSPLHF. CDR3 DNA sequence: TGCGCCAGCAGCTTGGAAGGGACAGTTTATAATTCACCCCTCCACTTT.

The genes are TRBV27 and TRBJ2-5; D is unclear. Germline CDR1 MNHEY, CDR2 SMNVEV (reference sequence). V gave up 4 bases and J gave up 5 bases, with 11 bases separating them. The CDR3 contains 13 residues. The CDR3 nucleotides are TGTGCCAGCAGTTACACACCGGTGGAGACCCAGTACTTC. Protein sequence: CASSYTPVETQYF.

This chain joins TRBV6-5 and TRBJ1-6; D might be TRBD1 (6 bases). The length of the CDR3 is 13 residues. V gave up 9 bases and J gave up 9 bases, with 15 bases separating them. Looked up from germline, CDR1 is MNHEY and CDR2 is SVGAGI. CDR3 residues: CASYRESSSPLHF. CDR3 sequence (DNA): TGTGCCAGTTACAGGGAGTCAAGTTCACCCCTCCACTTT.